This T cell receptor (beta chain) came from a study of blood T cell repertoires in COVID-19. The CDR3 has 14 amino acids. The germline V and J ends were trimmed by 5 bases and 3 bases, with 8 bases remaining between them. Germline V gene sequence: CDR1 LNHDA, CDR2 SQIVND (reference sequence). The repertoire was sequenced with immunoSEQ multiplex PCR; TCRdb's copy has only in-frame clones and lacks some. The data hold about 64,000 clones, with roughly 90% observed a single time. A single count supports this clone. Material: peripheral blood. The receptor was derived from a woman of 80 years or more with active COVID-19. V usage is TRBV19 and J usage is TRBJ1-6; D gene uncertain. CDR3 sequence: CASSPRDYNSPLHF. CDR3 DNA sequence: TGTGCCAGTAGTCCCCGGGACTATAATTCACCCCTCCACTTT.